The 14 T cell receptor beta chains in this list originate from one sample, sequenced in a study of shared T cell receptors in the human thymus. Repertoires were generated with immunoSEQ multiplex PCR, while TCRdb's copy carries only in-frame clones and drops some. The sample has roughly 710,000 clones, 80% to 90% seen once. These data were also filed under a second study, of human thymus T cells.

Material: thymocytes. The receptors were sampled from a girl under three years old with a congenital heart defect.

The chain carries TRBV7-3 and TRBJ1-2, with D hard to call. CDR3 length: 12 amino acids. V was cut by 4 bases and J by 4 bases, with 7 bases left in between. The V gene's germline CDR1 is SGHTA and CDR2 FQGTGA. For the CDR3, the DNA is TGTGCCAGCAGCTCAGATGGCTATGGCTACACCTTC. This sequence encodes CASSSDGYGYTF.

This chain uses TRBV4-1 with TRBJ2-3, with unresolved D. This CDR3 comprises 14 residues. V was cut by 3 bases and J by 4 bases, with 11 bases left in between. Germline CDR1 MGHRA, CDR2 YSYEKL. CDR3 sequence: CASSQSTVPDTQYF. CDR3 nucleotides: TGCGCCAGCAGCCAGAGCACAGTCCCAGATACGCAGTATTTT.

This chain's CDR3 is CASGHPRVSLEKKLFF. In nucleotides, the CDR3 is TGTGCCAGCGGACACCCCAGGGTCTCCCTTGAGAAAAAACTGTTTTTT. The chain combines TRBV7-8 with TRBJ1-4; TRBD1 might be the D (5 bases). Trimming cost V 8 bases and J 9 bases, with 25 bases left between them. Germline CDR1 is SGHVS and CDR2 is FQNEAQ. This CDR3 spans 16 amino acids.

The genes are TRBV28 and TRBJ2-5, with D perhaps TRBD1 (6 bases). This CDR3 is 14 amino acids long. CDR1 and CDR2 (germline): MDHEN, SYDVKM. Trimming took off 6 bases at V and 4 bases at J, with 15 bases between the two ends. DNA for the CDR3: TGTGCCAGCAGAACCGGGACAATCGGAGAGACCCAGTACTTC. Amino acids: CASRTGTIGETQYF.

The chain links TRBV4-3 to TRBJ2-5; 7 nucleotides match TRBD1. Germline loops: CDR1 LGHNA, CDR2 YSLEER. The CDR3 is 15 residues long. The V segment lost 4 bases and the J segment 5 bases; nucleotides outside the gene matches: 10. The DNA of the CDR3 is TGCGCCAGCAGCCCCCGACAGGGCCGCCGGGAGACCCAGTACTTC. Protein: CASSPRQGRRETQYF.

V is TRBV6-1 and J is TRBJ1-2, with a weak D call TRBD1 (5 bases). V dropped 0 bases and J dropped 4 bases, with 9 bases sitting between them. This CDR3 region has 14 residues. Germline CDR1 and CDR2: MNHNS and SASEGT. The chain's CDR3 is CASSEASGGYGYTF. Here the CDR3 DNA reads TGTGCCAGCAGTGAAGCCTCGGGGGGCTATGGCTACACCTTC.

The V call is TRBV15, the J call TRBJ1-5; 10 bases line up with TRBD1. Germline assignment: CDR1 LNHNV and CDR2 YYDKDF (reference sequence). V dropped 0 bases and J dropped 3; count of bases not matched to a gene: 14. The CDR3 covers 20 residues. The CDR3, as DNA: TGTGCCACCAGCAGAGATCAGCTGACAGGGGGCGCGTGGGTCAATCAGCCCCAGCATTTT. This codes for CATSRDQLTGGAWVNQPQHF.

The V and J genes are TRBV7-9 and TRBJ2-7; 10 bases are a match to TRBD1. This CDR3 contains 16 residues. V lost 1 base and J lost 7; bases outside the gene matches: 10. Germline CDR1 reads SEHNR; CDR2 reads FQNEAQ (reference sequence). The chain's CDR3 is CASSLGRDRGWREQYF. The CDR3 nucleotides read TGTGCCAGCAGCTTAGGCCGGGACAGGGGTTGGCGGGAGCAGTACTTC. Variable domain in full (rest from reference TRBV7-9 and TRBJ2-7): DTGVSQNPRHKITKRGQNVTFRCDPISEHNRLYWYRQTLGQGPEFLTYFQNEAQLEKSRLLSDRFSAERPKGSFSTLEIQRTEQGDSAMYLCASSLGRDRGWREQYFGPGTRLTVT.

DNA for the CDR3: TGTGCCAGTAGCACCGTAGCCAGCTCCTATAATTCACCCCTCCACTTT. Translating gives CASSTVASSYNSPLHF. The genes are TRBV19 and TRBJ1-6, with D unclear. The CDR3 extends over 16 amino acids. CDR1 LNHDA and CDR2 SQIVND come from the germline V gene (reference sequence). Between the trimmed V and J ends, which lost 6 bases and 0 bases, there was a span of 12 bases. The whole variable domain, filled in from reference TRBV19 and TRBJ1-6, reads DGGITQSPKYLFRKEGQNVTLSCEQNLNHDAMYWYRQDPGQGLRLIYYSQIVNDFQKGDIAEGYSVSREKKESFPLTVTSAQKNPTAFYLCASSTVASSYNSPLHFGNGTRLTVT.

This clone appeared a single time. The gene calls are TRBV2 and TRBJ1-1; 8 nucleotides line up with TRBD1. J lost 4 bases, V lost 4 bases, and 5 bases had no gene match. CDR1 is SNHLY and CDR2 is FYNNEI in the germline V gene. This CDR3 spans 14 amino acids. This CDR3 reads CASSGTGQSTEAFF. The CDR3 DNA is TGTGCCAGCAGTGGGACAGGGCAGTCCACTGAAGCTTTCTTT. Complete variable domain (other parts from reference TRBV2 and TRBJ1-1): EPEVTQTPSHQVTQMGQEVILRCVPISNHLYFYWYRQILGQKVEFLVSFYNNEISEKSEIFDDQFSVERPDGSNFTLKIRSTKLEDSAMYFCASSGTGQSTEAFFGQGTRLTVV.

V is TRBV2 and J is TRBJ1-1; D remains unclear. The CDR3 runs 14 residues. With 7 bases removed from V and 0 bases from J, the gap between germline ends came to 12 bases. Looked up from germline, CDR1 is SNHLY and CDR2 is FYNNEI. This CDR3 reads CASTPGALNTEAFF. The DNA for the CDR3 is TGTGCCAGCACCCCAGGCGCGTTGAACACTGAAGCTTTCTTT. The full variable domain, completed using reference TRBV2 and TRBJ1-1, is EPEVTQTPSHQVTQMGQEVILRCVPISNHLYFYWYRQILGQKVEFLVSFYNNEISEKSEIFDDQFSVERPDGSNFTLKIRSTKLEDSAMYFCASTPGALNTEAFFGQGTRLTVV.

The chain is built from TRBV2 and TRBJ1-5, with D perhaps TRBD1 (5 bases). CDR1 SNHLY and CDR2 FYNNEI come from the germline V gene. The CDR3 spans 15 residues. The V end lost 2 bases, the J end lost 7 bases, and 15 bases lay between the germline ends. In nucleotides, the CDR3 is TGTGCCAGCAGTGAAAAGGGGAACAATGGGCAGCCCCAGCATTTT. It encodes CASSEKGNNGQPQHF.

The rearrangement joins TRBV5-4 to TRBJ2-3; D is unresolved. Germline CDR1 reads SGHNT; CDR2 reads YYREEE (reference sequence). The CDR3 has 12 amino acids. V was cut by 4 bases and J by 3 bases, with 6 bases left in between. Written as DNA, the CDR3 is TGTGCCAGCAGCCTTAGAACAGATACGCAGTATTTT. Translating gives CASSLRTDTQYF.

The CDR3 nucleotides read TGTGCCAGCAGGAGAGACAGGCTGTACACTGAAGCTTTCTTT. As protein: CASRRDRLYTEAFF. The gene calls are TRBV11-2 and TRBJ1-1; tentatively, D is TRBD1 (6 bases). The CDR3 totals 14 residues. CDR1 SGHAT and CDR2 FQNNGV come from the germline V gene. Trimming cost V 6 bases and J 3 bases, with 14 bases left between them.